These T cell receptor beta chains were read from a single sample in a study of blood T cell repertoires in COVID-19. Only in-frame clones appear in the TCRdb table, and some are missing; sequencing was by immunoSEQ multiplex PCR. Of 30,000 to 40,000 clones detected, about nine tenths appear once; the ten largest clones hold around 5.1%. The specimen was peripheral blood. The receptors derive from a woman at least 80 years old with acute or convalescent COVID-19. CDR3s include the opening cysteine and the closing phenylalanine or tryptophan. D genes are given only for firm matches. Size is omitted from some rows. Given values are once, few, many or a class for expanded clones.

j_gene: TRBJ2-7; d_gene: -; v_gene: TRBV18; abundance: -; CDR3aa: CASSPPSSYEQYF; CDR3nt: TGTGCCAGCTCACCTCCGAGCTCCTACGAGCAGTACTTC
j_gene: TRBJ1-1; d_gene: -; v_gene: TRBV18; abundance: -; CDR3aa: CASSPWYQSDTEAFF; CDR3nt: TGTGCCAGCTCACCTTGGTACCAATCGGACACTGAAGCTTTCTTT
j_gene: TRBJ1-1; d_gene: TRBD1; v_gene: TRBV7-9; abundance: -; CDR3aa: CASSLPSGGNAFF; CDR3nt: TGTGCCAGCAGCTTACCCTCAGGGGGGAATGCTTTCTTT
j_gene: TRBJ2-3; d_gene: TRBD2; v_gene: TRBV19; abundance: -; CDR3aa: CASRNSAGGLDTQYF; CDR3nt: TGTGCCAGTCGTAATTCAGCGGGGGGGTTAGATACGCAGTATTTT
j_gene: TRBJ1-2; d_gene: -; v_gene: TRBV19; abundance: -; CDR3aa: CASSPRSNYGYTF; CDR3nt: TGTGCCAGTAGTCCCAGATCAAACTATGGCTACACCTTC
j_gene: TRBJ1-4; d_gene: -; v_gene: TRBV5-1; abundance: -; CDR3aa: CASSLQGTNEKLFF; CDR3nt: TGCGCCAGCAGCTTACAGGGAACTAATGAAAAACTGTTTTTT
j_gene: TRBJ1-2; d_gene: -; v_gene: TRBV3-1/TRBV3-2; abundance: few; CDR3aa: CASSHGGDYGYTF; CDR3nt: TGTGCCAGCAGCCACGGGGGAGACTATGGCTACACCTTC
j_gene: TRBJ1-1; d_gene: -; v_gene: TRBV5-6; abundance: -; CDR3aa: CASSLAGEAFF; CDR3nt: TGTGCCAGCAGCCTAGCCGGCGAAGCTTTCTTT
j_gene: TRBJ1-1; d_gene: TRBD1; v_gene: TRBV5-1; abundance: -; CDR3aa: CASSSGRTGGQVNTEAFF; CDR3nt: TGCGCCAGCAGCTCAGGAAGGACAGGGGGCCAGGTGAACACTGAAGCTTTCTTT
j_gene: TRBJ2-1; d_gene: TRBD1; v_gene: TRBV2; abundance: -; CDR3aa: CASSQNRGRQFF; CDR3nt: TGTGCCAGCAGCCAAAACAGGGGACGGCAGTTCTTC
j_gene: TRBJ1-2; d_gene: TRBD1; v_gene: TRBV5-1; abundance: once; CDR3aa: CASKTGTGDYYGYTF; CDR3nt: TGCGCCAGTAAAACCGGGACAGGGGACTACTATGGCTACACCTTC
j_gene: TRBJ2-7; d_gene: -; v_gene: TRBV6-5; abundance: -; CDR3aa: CASSRPGDFTYEQYF; CDR3nt: TGTGCCAGCAGCCGTCCTGGGGACTTCACCTACGAGCAGTACTTC
j_gene: TRBJ1-2; d_gene: -; v_gene: TRBV19; abundance: -; CDR3aa: CASSRNRDYGYTF; CDR3nt: TGTGCCAGTAGTAGAAACAGAGACTATGGCTACACCTTC
j_gene: TRBJ1-1; d_gene: TRBD1; v_gene: TRBV6-5; abundance: -; CDR3aa: CASSSNRGVNTEAFF; CDR3nt: TGTGCCAGCAGTAGCAACAGGGGGGTGAACACTGAAGCTTTCTTT
j_gene: TRBJ2-7; d_gene: -; v_gene: TRBV5-6; abundance: once; CDR3aa: CASSLLRGPYEQYF; CDR3nt: TGTGCCAGCAGCTTGCTCCGGGGTCCCTACGAGCAGTACTTC
j_gene: TRBJ2-5; d_gene: TRBD2; v_gene: TRBV30; abundance: -; CDR3aa: CAWSVGLAGGETQYF; CDR3nt: TGTGCCTGGAGTGTGGGACTAGCGGGGGGGGAGACCCAGTACTTC
j_gene: TRBJ2-6; d_gene: -; v_gene: TRBV11-2; abundance: -; CDR3aa: CASSLVGGANVLTF; CDR3nt: TGTGCCAGCAGCTTAGTCGGTGGGGCCAACGTCCTGACTTTC
j_gene: TRBJ1-4; d_gene: TRBD1; v_gene: TRBV9; abundance: -; CDR3aa: CASSGRTGGNEKLFF; CDR3nt: TGTGCCAGCAGCGGACGGACAGGGGGTAATGAAAAACTGTTTTTT
j_gene: TRBJ1-2; d_gene: -; v_gene: TRBV5-6; abundance: -; CDR3aa: CASSSGRGYGYTF; CDR3nt: TGTGCCAGCAGCTCCGGTAGGGGCTACGGCTACACCTTC
j_gene: TRBJ1-5; d_gene: TRBD1; v_gene: TRBV18; abundance: -; CDR3aa: CASSPSDRGANNQPQHF; CDR3nt: TGTGCCAGCTCACCAAGCGACAGGGGTGCTAATAATCAGCCCCAGCATTTT
j_gene: TRBJ2-2; d_gene: -; v_gene: TRBV6-2/TRBV6-3; abundance: -; CDR3aa: CASSYSIGAPTDTGELFF; CDR3nt: TGTGCCAGCAGTTACTCGATAGGGGCCCCGACGGACACCGGGGAGCTGTTTTTT
j_gene: TRBJ2-1; d_gene: -; v_gene: TRBV7-7; abundance: once; CDR3aa: CASSQSGTYNEQFF; CDR3nt: TGTGCTAGCAGTCAGTCCGGGACTTACAATGAGCAGTTCTTC
j_gene: TRBJ1-6; d_gene: -; v_gene: TRBV4-1; abundance: few; CDR3aa: CASSPQKDNSPLHF; CDR3nt: TGCGCCAGCAGCCCGCAGAAAGATAATTCACCCCTCCACTTT
j_gene: TRBJ2-3; d_gene: TRBD2; v_gene: TRBV9; abundance: -; CDR3aa: CASSVGRGGGSTQYF; CDR3nt: TGTGCCAGCAGCGTAGGGCGGGGCGGCGGGAGTACGCAGTATTTT
j_gene: TRBJ1-4; d_gene: -; v_gene: TRBV2; abundance: -; CDR3aa: CASTTGHRTNEKLFF; CDR3nt: TGTGCCAGCACCACTGGACATCGAACTAATGAAAAACTGTTTTTT
j_gene: TRBJ2-5; d_gene: -; v_gene: TRBV5-1; abundance: -; CDR3aa: CASSRTLANQETQYF; CDR3nt: TGCGCCAGCAGCCGAACCCTAGCGAACCAAGAGACCCAGTACTTC
j_gene: TRBJ1-5; d_gene: TRBD1; v_gene: TRBV6-5; abundance: -; CDR3aa: CASSYSTEQGDQPQHF; CDR3nt: TGTGCCAGCAGTTACTCGACGGAGCAGGGGGATCAGCCCCAGCATTTT
j_gene: TRBJ1-1; d_gene: TRBD1; v_gene: TRBV6-5; abundance: -; CDR3aa: CASSYPGQENTEAFF; CDR3nt: TGTGCCAGCAGTTACCCGGGACAGGAGAACACTGAAGCTTTCTTT
j_gene: TRBJ2-1; d_gene: TRBD2; v_gene: TRBV9; abundance: -; CDR3aa: CASSGLAREDEQFF; CDR3nt: TGTGCCAGCAGCGGACTAGCGCGGGAGGATGAGCAGTTCTTC
j_gene: TRBJ1-1; d_gene: -; v_gene: TRBV7-8; abundance: -; CDR3aa: CASSLSVNTEAFF; CDR3nt: TGTGCCAGCAGCTTATCCGTGAACACTGAAGCTTTCTTT
j_gene: TRBJ1-3; d_gene: -; v_gene: TRBV12-1; abundance: -; CDR3aa: CASSFGRSSGNTIYF; CDR3nt: TGTGCCAGCAGCTTTGGGAGATCCTCTGGAAACACCATATATTTT
j_gene: TRBJ2-1; d_gene: TRBD1; v_gene: TRBV12-5; abundance: -; CDR3aa: CASGTGSGGYQTYNEQFF; CDR3nt: TGTGCTAGTGGAACCGGGTCAGGGGGATACCAAACCTACAATGAGCAGTTCTTC
j_gene: TRBJ2-5; d_gene: -; v_gene: TRBV4-2; abundance: -; CDR3aa: CASSQDRQVQETQYF; CDR3nt: TGTGCCAGCAGCCAAGATCGACAGGTCCAAGAGACCCAGTACTTC
j_gene: TRBJ2-5; d_gene: -; v_gene: TRBV27; abundance: -; CDR3aa: CASSLSAGQEETQYF; CDR3nt: TGTGCCAGCAGTTTATCAGCGGGACAGGAAGAGACCCAGTACTTC
j_gene: TRBJ2-7; d_gene: TRBD2; v_gene: TRBV7-2; abundance: once; CDR3aa: CASSHQGSSGGISYEQYF; CDR3nt: TGTGCCAGCAGCCACCAGGGATCTAGCGGGGGGATCTCCTACGAGCAGTACTTC
j_gene: TRBJ2-3; d_gene: -; v_gene: TRBV10-1; abundance: -; CDR3aa: CASSEGQSTDTQYF; CDR3nt: TGCGCCAGCAGTGAGGGACAGAGCACAGATACGCAGTATTTT
j_gene: TRBJ2-7; d_gene: -; v_gene: TRBV5-5; abundance: -; CDR3aa: CASSLVPRGSYEQYF; CDR3nt: TGTGCCAGCAGCTTGGTGCCGCGAGGCTCCTACGAGCAGTACTTC